Following are 9 T cell receptor beta chains from one sample sequenced in a study of Ad26.COV2.S vaccination and SARS-CoV-2 variants. TCRdb keeps only in-frame clones here, not all; method: immunoSEQ multiplex PCR. This table holds around 350,000 clones, about 91% found once. Sequenced here: peripheral blood, sampled after recovery from COVID-19. These receptors originate from a human donor who had recovered from COVID-19.

The CDR3 protein is CASSIKDRATEAFF. Here the CDR3 DNA reads TGTGCCAGCAGCATCAAGGACAGGGCCACTGAAGCTTTCTTT. The chain is built from TRBV7-2 and TRBJ1-1; 8 bases are shared with TRBD1. V lost 5 bases and J lost 4; bases outside the gene matches: 6. CDR3 length equals 14 residues. Looked up from germline, CDR1 is SGHTA and CDR2 is FQGNSA.

This sequence joins TRBV11-1 and TRBJ2-7, with unresolved D. From germline, CDR1 is SGHAT and CDR2 FQDESV (reference sequence). The CDR3 spans 15 residues. Trimming left V 6 bases short and J 2 bases short, with 17 bases between. The CDR3 DNA sequence: TGTGCCAGCAGGGAAGGGTTTGAGTCTACCTACGAGCAGTACTTC. Translating it yields CASREGFESTYEQYF. The full variable domain, with the rest looked up from reference TRBV11-1 and TRBJ2-7, is EAEVAQSPRYKITEKSQAVAFWCDPISGHATLYWYRQILGQGPELLVQFQDESVVDDSQLPKDRFSAERLKGVDSTLKIQPAELGDSAMYLCASREGFESTYEQYFGPGTRLTVT.

The genes are TRBV4-1 and TRBJ1-4; D gene uncertain. CDR1 and CDR2 (germline): MGHRA, YSYEKL. V was trimmed by 4 bases and J by 0 bases, leaving 6 bases between them. The CDR3 runs 14 residues. The CDR3 nucleotides read TGCGCCAGCAGCCCAACATCAACTAATGAAAAACTGTTTTTT. Amino acid sequence: CASSPTSTNEKLFF.

The genes are TRBV2 and TRBJ2-1, with D uncertain. This CDR3 has 12 residues. V was pared by 4 bases and J by 12 bases, with 13 bases between. Germline loops: CDR1 SNHLY, CDR2 FYNNEI. For the CDR3, the DNA is TGTGCCAGCAGTGGAAGTGGCCGCGGGCAGTTCTTC. Its protein is CASSGSGRGQFF.

The rearrangement links TRBV7-2 to TRBJ2-1; D could derive from TRBD1 or TRBD2 (6 bases each). The V gene lost 5 bases and the J gene lost 9 bases, with 14 bases spanning the gap. CDR1 is SGHTA, CDR2 FQGNSA, per germline. The length of the CDR3 is 13 residues. The DNA for the CDR3 is TGTGCCAGCAGCAAAAGTACGGGGGCTGAGCAGTTCTTC. Residues: CASSKSTGAEQFF.

The chain employs TRBV9 and TRBJ2-3, with a possible D match to TRBD2 (6 bases). The CDR3 has 15 amino acids. Germline CDR1 reads SGDLS; CDR2 reads YYNGEE. The V end was cut by 2 bases, the J end by 2 bases, with 12 bases between. The CDR3 nucleotides are TGTGCCAGCAGCGTCGTGGGGGGAAACACAGATACGCAGTATTTT. It codes for CASSVVGGNTDTQYF.

This clone appeared a single time. The chain employs TRBV4-1 and TRBJ1-4, with D possibly TRBD1 on 6 matching bases. Germline assignment: CDR1 MGHRA and CDR2 YSYEKL. V was shortened by 4 bases and J by 0 bases, with 9 bases between the two germline ends. The CDR3 spans 15 residues. This CDR3 reads CASSLRTATNEKLFF. The CDR3, as DNA: TGCGCCAGCAGCCTTCGGACAGCAACTAATGAAAAACTGTTTTTT.

The V gene is TRBV10-3, the J gene TRBJ2-1; TRBD2 agrees at 8 bases. There are 16 residues in the CDR3. Germline V gene data show CDR1 as ENHRY and CDR2 as SYGVKD. V was clipped by 4 bases and J by 4 bases; unmatched bases: 9. CDR3 loop: CAISVGAGDGYNEQFF. The CDR3 region has the DNA TGTGCCATCAGTGTGGGAGCGGGGGATGGTTACAATGAGCAGTTCTTC.

With respect to this clone: The same CDR3 can be traced to other DNA sequences in this sample. The gene calls are TRBV20-1 and TRBJ2-1; tentatively, D is TRBD1 (6 bases). The CDR3 is 11 residues long. Germline V gene lookup returns CDR1 DFQATT and CDR2 SNEGSKA (reference sequence). V gave up 0 bases and J gave up 10 bases, with 7 bases separating them. CDR3 in amino acids: CSARDRGEQFF. For the CDR3, the DNA is TGCAGTGCTAGAGACAGGGGCGAGCAGTTCTTC.